This is a list of T cell receptor beta chains from one sample in a study of blood T cell repertoires in COVID-19. This table comes from immunoSEQ multiplex PCR, and its TCRdb copy is limited to in-frame clones, with some not included. The top ten hold approximately 15% of the sample, which has 220,000 or so clones, around 88% seen once. Specimen: PBMCs or T cells enriched from blood (not recorded which). These receptor sequences come from a woman aged 45-60 years with acute COVID-19. Both conserved end residues are part of each CDR3. Fields, in order: CDR3 protein, CDR3 length, V gene.

CATGQGNLEQYF,12,TRBV10-3
CASSKNGRNGELFF,14,TRBV18
CASSSQGFREAFF,13,TRBV5-1
CATSSDRGQTFQPQHF,16,TRBV15
CASSTYQGTSYEQYF,15,TRBV19
CASSLTAFTGELFF,14,TRBV27
CASSYEAGGTEAFF,14,TRBV6-5
CASSLLSSGANVLTF,15,TRBV11-2
CASSFSSGSGEQYF,14,TRBV5-4
CASSFIRGAHGEQFF,15,TRBV5-8
CASSLAGGPNSYEQYF,16,TRBV7-2
CASSIWFGRSGNEQFF,16,TRBV19
CASSLAGPGGYEQYF,15,TRBV7-2
CASSRGLNYGYTF,13,TRBV28
CASSFTEREPYEQYF,15,TRBV28
CASSGETTGRYNSPLHF,17,TRBV27
CASSTGVYRGNTIYF,15,TRBV21-1
CATSDPWGGVSGTKIPNTGELFF,23,TRBV24-1
CASTGYSNQPQHF,13,TRBV2
CASSLQINTEAFF,13,TRBV27
CASSGGQILAKNIQYF,16,TRBV5-8
CTSSHRTTREQFF,13,TRBV1
CASSPRPSGSTDTQYF,16,TRBV18
CASSLGDSHNEQFF,14,TRBV7-9
CAISDRESHSGRQFF,15,TRBV10-3
CAWSVQGDQPQHF,13,TRBV30
CASSQDMQGARNEQFF,16,TRBV4-2
CATSAYYGYTF,11,TRBV24-1
CATIGLRSNEQFF,13,TRBV6-5
CASGTGGAYNEQFF,14,TRBV9
CASSPLTYEQYF,12,TRBV6-2/TRBV6-3
CASSLSTPRGGEKLFF,16,TRBV27
CASSYYQGSEAFF,13,TRBV7-9
CAWSRDRSYNEQFF,14,TRBV30
CASSQGRSGGETYEQYF,17,TRBV4-1
CAWEGQVIGANVLTF,15,TRBV30
CASSRGQTGDFEQFF,15,TRBV18
CASSQDLGQGNTEAFF,16,TRBV4-3
CASSGGQGTNEKLFF,15,TRBV9
CASSPPLAGETYEQYF,16,TRBV9
CASSWGGSYEQYF,13,TRBV12-3/TRBV12-4
CASNWEGAEAFF,12,TRBV12-3/TRBV12-4
CASRYNRDRVRSRSGSSYEQYF,22,TRBV2
CASSVGGGLSTDTQYF,16,TRBV9
CASTPGGQVYGYTF,14,TRBV19
CASSITGHSTDTQYF,15,TRBV7-2
CASSPGTGVRAYEQYF,16,TRBV7-2
CATYHPGANVLTF,13,TRBV10-2
CAWRSVQGNTGELFF,15,TRBV30
CAISYQRESKSYNEQFF,17,TRBV10-3
CASRPASGQAYGYTF,15,TRBV28
CASSLLDRVYGYTF,14,TRBV5-6
CASSLAGGLTGELFF,15,TRBV5-4
CASSLYTGGNTEAFF,15,TRBV6-5
CASSQDPGGDYGYTF,15,TRBV4-3
CASKKRGEKLFF,12,TRBV28
CASRLVAGGPIEQFF,15,TRBV6-5
CASSISQGYGYTF,13,TRBV19